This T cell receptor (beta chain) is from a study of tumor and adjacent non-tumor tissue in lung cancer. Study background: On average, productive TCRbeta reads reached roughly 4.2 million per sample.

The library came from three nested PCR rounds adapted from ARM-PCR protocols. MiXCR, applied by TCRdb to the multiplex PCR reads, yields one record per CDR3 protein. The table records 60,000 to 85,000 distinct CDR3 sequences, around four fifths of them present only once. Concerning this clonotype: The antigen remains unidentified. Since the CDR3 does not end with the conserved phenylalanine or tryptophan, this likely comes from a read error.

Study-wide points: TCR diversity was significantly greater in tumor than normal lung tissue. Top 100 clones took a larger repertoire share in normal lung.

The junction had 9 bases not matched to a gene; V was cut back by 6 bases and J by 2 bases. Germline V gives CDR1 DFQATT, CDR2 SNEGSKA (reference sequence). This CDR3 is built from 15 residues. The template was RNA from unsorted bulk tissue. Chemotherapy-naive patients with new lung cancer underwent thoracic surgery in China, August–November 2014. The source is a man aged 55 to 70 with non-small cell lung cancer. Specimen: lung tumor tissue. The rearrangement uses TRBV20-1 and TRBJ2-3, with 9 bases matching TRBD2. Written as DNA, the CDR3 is TGCAGTGCCCATTCGACTAGCGGACTCACAGATACGCAGTATTAT. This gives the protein CSAHSTSGLTDTQYY.